This entry lists 22 T cell receptor beta chains sequenced from one sample in a study of blood T cells in healthy people across ages. Through a sample-barcoded 5' primer and a J-beta primer mix, a second PCR was run for roughly 6 to 11 cycles. MiXCR, run by TCRdb on the 5' RACE reads, gives a single entry per CDR3 protein. Of about 1.5 million distinct CDR3 sequences listed, approximately 39% are singletons. The sample comprised blood. The receptor source for this set is a woman aged 18-30 years in good health.

The chain carries TRBV2 and TRBJ1-1; no reliable D call. Germline assignment: CDR1 SNHLY and CDR2 FYNNEI. Trimming cost V 2 bases and J 0 bases, with 7 bases left between them. This CDR3 is built from 14 residues. CDR3 in amino acids: CASSEYPVNTEAFF. CDR3 nucleotides: TGTGCCAGCAGTGAATATCCTGTGAACACTGAAGCTTTCTTT. The entire variable domain, with the rest obtained from reference TRBV2 and TRBJ1-1, is as follows: EPEVTQTPSHQVTQMGQEVILRCVPISNHLYFYWYRQILGQKVEFLVSFYNNEISEKSEIFDDQFSVERPDGSNFTLKIRSTKLEDSAMYFCASSEYPVNTEAFFGQGTRLTVV.

This clonotype has more than one count but fewer than ten. The chain couples TRBV20-1 to TRBJ2-7; 9 bases agree with TRBD1. The CDR3 spans 15 residues. In germline, CDR1 is DFQATT, CDR2 SNEGSKA (reference sequence). The V segment lost 5 bases and the J segment 2 bases; nucleotides outside the gene matches: 10. CDR3 loop: CSAPNTGTGTYEQYF. The CDR3 DNA reads as TGCAGTGCTCCAAATACCGGGACAGGGACCTACGAGCAGTACTTC.

Only a few counts were recorded for this clonotype. The chain carries TRBV20-1 and TRBJ2-4; D perhaps matches TRBD1 (6 bases). Trimming pared 6 bases from V and 15 bases from J, leaving 21 bases between. The CDR3 is 12 residues long. The germline V gene has CDR1 DFQATT and CDR2 SNEGSKA (reference sequence). CDR3 loop: CSAPGQTYERYF. CDR3 DNA sequence: TGCAGTGCACCTGGACAGACCTACGAGCGGTACTTC.

This chain connects TRBV7-9 to TRBJ2-7; D unclear. Trimming took off 0 bases at V and 0 bases at J, with 12 bases between the two ends. This CDR3 comprises 16 residues. The germline gives CDR1 SEHNR, CDR2 FQNEAQ (reference sequence). DNA for the CDR3: TGTGCCAGCAGCTTAGCTATGGGCCCGCACTCCTACGAGCAGTACTTC. Residues: CASSLAMGPHSYEQYF.

The V call is TRBV20-1, the J call TRBJ2-7, with D maybe TRBD2 (7 bases). From germline, CDR1 is DFQATT and CDR2 SNEGSKA (reference sequence). The CDR3 runs to 14 residues. The V and J ends lost 5 bases and 1 base respectively, with 15 bases between them. CDR3 sequence: CSARRGTTSYEQYF. In DNA form, the CDR3 reads TGCAGTGCTCGAAGGGGGACTACATCCTACGAGCAGTACTTC.

The rearrangement uses TRBV30 and TRBJ1-1; D remains unclear. V lost 0 bases and J 4 bases, leaving 3 bases between the germline ends. Germline CDR1 GTSNPN, CDR2 SVGIG (reference sequence). The CDR3 consists of 11 residues. CDR3 sequence reads: CAWSVLTEAFF. The CDR3 DNA reads TGTGCCTGGAGTGTACTCACTGAAGCTTTCTTT.

This clonotype was seen many times. The chain joins TRBV29-1 to TRBJ2-3; D is undetermined. The length of the CDR3 is 13 residues. Trimming shortened V by 3 bases and J by 4 bases, and 11 bases separated the two germline ends. Germline V lookup: CDR1 SQVTM, CDR2 ANQGSEA. The CDR3 reads CSVDLPVPDTQYF. Here the CDR3 DNA reads TGCAGCGTTGACCTTCCTGTCCCAGATACGCAGTATTTT.

This clonotype was counted a few times. The V gene is TRBV13, the J gene TRBJ1-1; D gene uncertain. The length of the CDR3 is 15 residues. Germline V lookup: CDR1 PRHDT, CDR2 FYEKMQ (reference sequence). V lost 5 bases and J lost 6, with 19 bases in between. The DNA of the CDR3 is TGTGCCAGCAGCCGTTACCGTGGGGTGTCGTCTGAAGCTTTCTTT. This sequence encodes CASSRYRGVSSEAFF.

A few counts support this clonotype. The V and J genes are TRBV29-1 and TRBJ2-1; the match to TRBD1 covers 11 bases. CDR1 is SQVTM, CDR2 ANQGSEA, per germline. The CDR3 sequence is 12 residues long. Unmatched junction bases numbered 4, after V lost 7 bases and J lost 8 bases. The CDR3 DNA sequence: TGCAGCGCCTGGACAGGGGGCGATGAGCAGTTCTTC. Its translation: CSAWTGGDEQFF.

The chain has TRBV21-1 and TRBJ2-3; the table names TRBD1, a call not compared with the DNA. TRBV21-1 is an annotated pseudogene. The CDR3 length is 16 residues. In DNA form, the CDR3 reads TGTGCCAGCAGCAAAGCGCTTTCAGGTGGGGGAGATACGCAGTATTTT. This translates into CASSKALSGGGDTQYF.

This clonotype was recorded a few times. The rearrangement joins TRBV4-3 to TRBJ2-1; the D is unclear. The V gene lost 0 bases and the J gene lost 0 bases, with 9 bases spanning the gap. The CDR3 is 16 residues long. Germline V lookup: CDR1 LGHNA, CDR2 YSLEER. The CDR3 region is CASSQDFPSSYNEQFF. CDR3 bases: TGCGCCAGCAGCCAAGACTTTCCGAGCTCCTACAATGAGCAGTTCTTC.

The rearrangement links TRBV3-1 to TRBJ2-5; D is possibly TRBD2 (5 bases). Germline V gene sequence: CDR1 LGHDT, CDR2 YNNKEL (reference sequence). The V end was cut by 0 bases, the J end by 1 base, with 12 bases between. This CDR3 is built from 16 residues. The CDR3 is CASSQDPLAFQETQYF. CDR3 bases: TGTGCCAGCAGCCAAGATCCCCTAGCATTCCAAGAGACCCAGTACTTC.

The chain has TRBV10-3 and TRBJ2-4, with 9 bases fitting TRBD2. This CDR3 contains 17 residues. The trim removed 4 bases at V and 13 bases at J, leaving 20 bases unmatched. CDR1 and CDR2 (germline): ENHRY, SYGVKD. Written as DNA, the CDR3 is TGTGCCATCAGTGGCCGGACTAGCGAGAGCTCCTACAATGAGCAGTACTTC. Translating gives CAISGRTSESSYNEQYF.

This chain uses TRBV7-9 with TRBJ2-1, with 7 bases matching TRBD1. V was clipped by 1 base and J by 5 bases; unmatched bases: 5. Germline V gene lookup returns CDR1 SEHNR and CDR2 FQNEAQ (reference sequence). The CDR3 has 15 amino acids. CDR3 region: CASSLGGGINNEQFF. Here the CDR3 DNA reads TGTGCCAGCAGCTTAGGAGGGGGCATAAACAATGAGCAGTTCTTC.

The rearrangement joins TRBV11-2 to TRBJ2-2; D remains unclear. Germline V gene data show CDR1 as SGHAT and CDR2 as FQNNGV. With 3 bases removed from V and 6 bases from J, the gap between germline ends came to 8 bases. The CDR3 runs 13 residues. The CDR3 DNA reads TGTGCCAGCAGCTTTGTTCGTTCCGGGGAGCTGTTTTTT. It codes for CASSFVRSGELFF.

This clonotype was detected only a few times. The DNA of the CDR3 is TGTGCCAGCAGTCCAGCGGGAGTGACCGGGGAGCTGTTTTTT. This gives the protein CASSPAGVTGELFF. V usage is TRBV12-3 or TRBV12-4 and J usage is TRBJ2-2; 8 bases agree with TRBD2. V shed 5 bases and J 5 bases; nucleotides not matched to a gene: 4. The CDR3 extends over 14 amino acids.

This sequence joins TRBV6-1 and TRBJ1-1; D gene uncertain. The CDR3 totals 13 residues. Germline V lookup: CDR1 MNHNS, CDR2 SASEGT. V was shortened by 3 bases and J by 0 bases, with 5 bases between the two germline ends. The CDR3, as DNA: TGTGCCAGCAGTGATCAGATGAACACTGAAGCTTTCTTT. It translates to CASSDQMNTEAFF.

The chain has TRBV7-9 and TRBJ2-1, with D perhaps TRBD2 (5 bases). V was clipped by 5 bases and J by 8 bases, with 13 bases between them. The germline V gene has CDR1 SEHNR and CDR2 FQNEAQ (reference sequence). The CDR3 totals 13 residues. The CDR3 sequence is CASSEGTTDEQFF. DNA for the CDR3: TGTGCCAGCAGCGAGGGAACTACCGATGAGCAGTTCTTC. The variable domain in full, with the rest retrieved from reference TRBV7-9 and TRBJ2-1, is DTGVSQNPRHKITKRGQNVTFRCDPISEHNRLYWYRQTLGQGPEFLTYFQNEAQLEKSRLLSDRFSAERPKGSFSTLEIQRTEQGDSAMYLCASSEGTTDEQFFGPGTRLTVL.

This rearrangement joins TRBV6-6 to TRBJ2-5, with 10 bases that match TRBD1. Germline V CDR1 and CDR2: MNHNY, SVGAGI (reference sequence). V was clipped by 5 bases and J by 5 bases; unmatched bases: 8. CDR3 length: 15 amino acids. The CDR3 spells CASSRDRGPGETQYF. The CDR3 bases are TGTGCCAGCAGTAGGGACAGGGGACCCGGGGAGACCCAGTACTTC.

This clonotype appeared a few times. The V gene is TRBV7-8, the J gene TRBJ2-5; D is ambiguous. Trimming took 5 bases from V and 1 from J, leaving 11 bases between them. The CDR3 length is 14 residues. Per germline, CDR1 SGHVS and CDR2 FQNEAQ. This CDR3 is CASSPRHFQETQYF. The CDR3 bases are TGTGCCAGCAGCCCGAGACACTTCCAAGAGACCCAGTACTTC.

The table lists this clonotype with a few counts. V usage is TRBV6-5 and J usage is TRBJ2-3; 7 bases are shared with TRBD2. Germline V gene sequence: CDR1 MNHEY, CDR2 SVGAGI. This CDR3 contains 15 residues. The trim removed 7 bases at V and 4 bases at J, leaving 11 bases unmatched. CDR3 DNA sequence: TGTGCCAGCATCCGAACGGGCGGGAGTGCAGATACGCAGTATTTT. Encoded protein: CASIRTGGSADTQYF.

The chain employs TRBV9 and TRBJ2-1; a possible D gene is TRBD2 (6 bases). The CDR3 sequence is 13 residues long. The V and J ends lost 4 bases and 6 bases respectively, with 11 bases between them. Germline CDR1 SGDLS, CDR2 YYNGEE. The CDR3 DNA is TGTGCCAGCAGCCCCCGGGAGTTCAATGAGCAGTTCTTC. Residues: CASSPREFNEQFF.